One sample yielded the 21 T cell receptor beta chains listed below, sequenced in a study of OX40 agonist ivuxolimab in advanced cancers. TCRdb keeps only in-frame clones here, not all; method: immunoSEQ multiplex PCR. The table includes over 55,000 clones, roughly 77% detected once. The material was CD4+ or CD8+ T cells sorted from blood, obtained in a trial of the OX40 agonist ivuxolimab. Every receptor here comes from an adult with an advanced solid tumor such as melanoma, head and neck, liver or kidney cancer.

This chain uses TRBV6-5 with TRBJ1-5, with 7 bases identical to TRBD1. CDR3 length: 15 amino acids. Trimming removed 5 bases from V and 0 bases from J; junction bases left unmatched: 4. CDR1 MNHEY and CDR2 SVGAGI come from the germline V gene. The CDR3 coding sequence is TGTGCCAGCAGTCCGGGACAGTATAGCAATCAGCCCCAGCATTTT. This codes for CASSPGQYSNQPQHF.

This rearrangement joins TRBV10-2 to TRBJ2-5, with 8 bases that match TRBD1. After removal of 6 bases from V and 5 bases from J, the junction contained 14 bases not matched to a gene. Germline CDR1 reads WSHSY; CDR2 reads SAAADI. CDR3 length: 16 residues. For the CDR3, the DNA is TGCGCCAGCAGGGGGACAGGATGGGGGGAGTTGGAGACCCAGTACTTC. Its translation: CASRGTGWGELETQYF.

This sequence joins TRBV2 and TRBJ2-7; 8 bases line up with TRBD1. CDR3 length: 15 residues. Germline V CDR1 and CDR2: SNHLY, FYNNEI. J gave up 3 bases and V 5 bases, and 9 bases lay outside the gene matches. In DNA, the CDR3 is TGTGCCAGCAGTCGACAGGGGACCCTCCTCTACGAGCAGTACTTC. Translating it yields CASSRQGTLLYEQYF.

This chain connects TRBV2 to TRBJ2-5; 7 positions agree with TRBD1. From germline, CDR1 is SNHLY and CDR2 FYNNEI. The CDR3 spans 13 residues. V gave up 4 bases and J gave up 3 bases; unmatched junction bases: 2. Written as DNA, the CDR3 is TGTGCCAGCAGTGCCGGACAGGAAGAGACCCAGTACTTC. Translation gives CASSAGQEETQYF.

J is TRBJ1-4 and V is TRBV7-6; the D gene is possibly TRBD1 (5 bases). The CDR3 runs 17 residues. CDR1 is SGHVS and CDR2 is FNYEAQ in the germline V gene. The V end was cut by 3 bases, the J end by 5 bases, with 19 bases between. The chain's CDR3 is CASSFPFTRSGNEKLFF. CDR3 DNA sequence: TGTGCCAGCAGCTTCCCCTTTACCCGGTCAGGGAATGAAAAACTGTTTTTT.

V usage is TRBV27 and J usage is TRBJ2-5, with D uncertain. In germline, CDR1 is MNHEY, CDR2 SMNVEV (reference sequence). V was shortened by 5 bases and J by 2 bases, with 9 bases between the two germline ends. CDR3 length equals 13 residues. CDR3 loop: CASSRKTQETQYF. The CDR3, as DNA: TGTGCCAGCAGTCGAAAGACACAAGAGACCCAGTACTTC.

The sample holds one count of this clone. The chain has TRBV6-5 and TRBJ2-7; 8 bases map to TRBD2. Losses at the gene ends were 2 bases for V and 7 bases for J; bases not matched to a gene: 10. The CDR3 contains 15 residues. CDR1 and CDR2 from the germline V gene are MNHEY and SVGAGI. This CDR3 reads CASSYRGGRSSEQYF. The CDR3 DNA is TGTGCCAGCAGTTACCGGGGGGGGCGATCTAGTGAGCAGTACTTC.

V is TRBV19 and J is TRBJ2-7, with D perhaps matching TRBD1 (6 bases). From germline, CDR1 is LNHDA and CDR2 SQIVND (reference sequence). V dropped 1 base and J dropped 2 bases, with 12 bases sitting between them. The CDR3 sequence is 15 residues long. CDR3 sequence reads: CASSIAGTQTYEQYF. For the CDR3, the DNA is TGTGCCAGTAGTATAGCCGGGACACAAACCTACGAGCAGTACTTC. The full variable domain, its missing parts supplied by reference TRBV19 and TRBJ2-7, is DGGITQSPKYLFRKEGQNVTLSCEQNLNHDAMYWYRQDPGQGLRLIYYSQIVNDFQKGDIAEGYSVSREKKESFPLTVTSAQKNPTAFYLCASSIAGTQTYEQYFGPGTRLTVT.

The chain combines TRBV7-9 with TRBJ1-4, with TRBD1 as a possible D gene (6 bases). Germline loops: CDR1 SEHNR, CDR2 FQNEAQ (reference sequence). This CDR3 spans 13 amino acids. The V end lost 6 bases, the J end lost 8 bases, and 13 bases lay between the germline ends. CDR3 DNA sequence: TGTGCCAGCAGTAGGGGGGTCCAGGAAAAACTGTTTTTT. As protein: CASSRGVQEKLFF.

The chain recombines TRBV6-1 with TRBJ2-1; 11 positions match TRBD2. CDR1 MNHNS and CDR2 SASEGT come from the germline V gene. Trimming removed 4 bases from V and 5 bases from J; junction bases left unmatched: 4. There are 15 residues in the CDR3. CDR3 bases: TGTGCCAGCAGTGGTTTGGGACTAGCGGACAATGAGCAGTTCTTC. Translating gives CASSGLGLADNEQFF.

The rearrangement links TRBV30 to TRBJ2-1; 8 nucleotides line up with TRBD1. V was clipped by 1 base and J by 0 bases; unmatched bases: 2. The CDR3 loop spans 15 amino acids. Germline V gene sequence: CDR1 GTSNPN, CDR2 SVGIG (reference sequence). CDR3 amino acids: CAWSGGTGSYNEQFF. The CDR3 region has the DNA TGTGCCTGGAGTGGCGGGACAGGCTCCTACAATGAGCAGTTCTTC. Looking up the rest from reference TRBV30 and TRBJ2-1 gives the full variable domain: SQTIHQWPATLVQPVGSPLSLECTVEGTSNPNLYWYRQAAGRGLQLLFYSVGIGQISSEVPQNLSASRPQDRQFILSSKKLLLSDSGFYLCAWSGGTGSYNEQFFGPGTRLTVL.

The V and J genes are TRBV19 and TRBJ2-7; tentatively, D is TRBD1 or TRBD2 (6 bases each). CDR3 length equals 14 residues. CDR1 is LNHDA and CDR2 is SQIVND in the germline V gene (reference sequence). Trimming stripped 1 base from V and 3 bases from J, with 10 bases between. CDR3 region: CASSIGGASYEQYF. Here the CDR3 DNA reads TGTGCCAGTAGTATAGGGGGGGCCAGCTACGAGCAGTACTTC.

The chain recombines TRBV6-5 with TRBJ1-3, with D unclear. The V end lost 2 bases, the J end lost 3 bases, and 11 bases lay between the germline ends. The CDR3 extends over 15 amino acids. Germline V gene sequence: CDR1 MNHEY, CDR2 SVGAGI. The DNA for the CDR3 is TGTGCCAGCAGTTACGGGCCAGAGAGTGGAAACACCATATATTTT. The encoded protein is CASSYGPESGNTIYF.

The chain joins TRBV6-6 to TRBJ1-6; D unclear. The CDR3 covers 12 residues. V lost 2 bases and J lost 11, with 7 bases in between. Germline lookup yields CDR1 MNHNY and CDR2 SVGAGI (reference sequence). The CDR3 nucleotides are TGTGCCAGCAGTTACGCCCAGGCACCCCTCCACTTT. Protein: CASSYAQAPLHF.

This rearrangement joins TRBV19 to TRBJ1-5, with D maybe TRBD1 (6 bases). V was shortened by 4 bases and J by 6 bases, with 16 bases between the two germline ends. The CDR3 has 15 residues. Germline CDR1 is LNHDA and CDR2 is SQIVND (reference sequence). CDR3 DNA: TGTGCCAGTAGTACCCCCCTAGGGGGGAGTCAGCCCCAGCATTTT. Translating gives CASSTPLGGSQPQHF.

This rearrangement joins TRBV10-3 to TRBJ2-3, with TRBD2 matching over 7 bases. The trim removed 7 bases at V and 3 bases at J, leaving 7 bases unmatched. From germline, CDR1 is ENHRY and CDR2 SYGVKD. CDR3 length: 14 residues. CDR3 loop: CAINPGTKTDTQYF. In nucleotides, the CDR3 is TGTGCCATCAACCCCGGGACTAAGACAGATACGCAGTATTTT.

This clone occurred once. The chain couples TRBV18 to TRBJ2-7; 12 bases are shared with TRBD2. V shed 3 bases, J shed 3 bases, and the junction held 3 bases outside the gene matches. The germline gives CDR1 KGHSH, CDR2 LQKENI. CDR3 length: 15 residues. The CDR3 bases are TGTGCCAGCTCACCCGGACTAGCGGGAAACTACGAGCAGTACTTC. It is translated as CASSPGLAGNYEQYF.

The chain combines TRBV11-1 with TRBJ2-5, with unresolved D. Germline lookup yields CDR1 SGHAT and CDR2 FQDESV (reference sequence). CDR3 size: 14 residues. V was clipped by 5 bases and J by 5 bases, with 15 bases between them. CDR3 region: CASSQMESGETQYF. The CDR3, as DNA: TGTGCCAGCAGCCAAATGGAGTCAGGCGAGACCCAGTACTTC.

The chain has TRBV18 and TRBJ1-3; no clear D gene. V lost 1 base and J lost 0, with 7 bases in between. Germline V gives CDR1 KGHSH, CDR2 LQKENI. The CDR3 consists of 15 residues. The CDR3 DNA sequence: TGTGCCAGCTCACCACGAAAGGACTCTGGAAACACCATATATTTT. It translates to CASSPRKDSGNTIYF.

V and J are TRBV6-1 and TRBJ2-3; 9 bases line up with TRBD2. Germline loops: CDR1 MNHNS, CDR2 SASEGT. V lost 4 bases, J lost 3 bases, and 14 bases stayed unmatched. This CDR3 contains 18 residues. The CDR3 DNA is TGTGCCAGCAGTGGGGCGTTGGGTAGCGGGAGAAATACAGATACGCAGTATTTT. It translates to CASSGALGSGRNTDTQYF.

The V call is TRBV29-1, the J call TRBJ2-5, with D tentatively TRBD1 or TRBD2 (5 bases each). V shed 8 bases and J shed 4 bases, with 14 bases lying between them. Germline CDR1 reads SQVTM; CDR2 reads ANQGSEA. The CDR3 covers 12 residues. CDR3 sequence: CSPLGAGETQYF. CDR3 coding DNA: TGCAGCCCGTTAGGGGCGGGAGAGACCCAGTACTTC.